Listed here are 21 T cell receptor beta chains from one sample, sequenced in a study of blood T cell repertoires in COVID-19. Assay used: immunoSEQ multiplex PCR; TCRdb lists only in-frame clones, some missing. The table includes 390,000 or so clones, 90% detected once. Sequenced material: peripheral blood. The receptors were sampled from a man younger than 30 with active or convalescent COVID-19.

CDR3 nucleotides: TGTGCCAGCAGCGTGGCCCCGACAGGGCCCAACGAGCAGTACTTC. As protein: CASSVAPTGPNEQYF. This chain uses TRBV9 with TRBJ2-7, with TRBD1 matching 7 bases. The CDR3 is 15 residues long. Germline CDR1 and CDR2: SGDLS and YYNGEE. The ends lost 2 bases at V and 5 bases at J; junction bases unmatched: 10.

The CDR3 coding sequence is TGTGCCAGCAGCCCAGGGACAGTCTCTAACTATGGCTACACCTTC. It specifies CASSPGTVSNYGYTF. V gene TRBV7-9 combines with J gene TRBJ1-2; 7 bases fit TRBD1. This CDR3 comprises 15 residues. The trim removed 5 bases at V and 0 bases at J, leaving 6 bases unmatched. Looked up from germline, CDR1 is SEHNR and CDR2 is FQNEAQ (reference sequence).

The chain recombines TRBV6-5 with TRBJ1-1, with D possibly TRBD1 on 6 matching bases. CDR1 is MNHEY and CDR2 is SVGAGI in the germline V gene. CDR3 length equals 14 residues. Trimming shortened V by 2 bases and J by 2 bases, and 9 bases separated the two germline ends. CDR3 region: CASSYGTLNTEAFF. For the CDR3, the DNA is TGTGCCAGCAGTTACGGGACACTAAACACTGAAGCTTTCTTT.

This clone was observed a single time. The rearrangement uses TRBV2 and TRBJ1-2; no definite D call. In germline, CDR1 is SNHLY, CDR2 FYNNEI. CDR3 length equals 13 residues. Trimming removed 8 bases from V and 5 bases from J, with 15 bases in between. The CDR3 DNA reads TGTGCCAGCGCTCTAGGAGGGCGTTATGGCTACACCTTC. Encoded protein: CASALGGRYGYTF. The full variable domain, completed using reference TRBV2 and TRBJ1-2, is EPEVTQTPSHQVTQMGQEVILRCVPISNHLYFYWYRQILGQKVEFLVSFYNNEISEKSEIFDDQFSVERPDGSNFTLKIRSTKLEDSAMYFCASALGGRYGYTFGSGTRLTVV.

This clone came up a few times. The V and J genes are TRBV19 and TRBJ2-7; TRBD1 matches 9 bases. In germline, CDR1 is LNHDA, CDR2 SQIVND (reference sequence). This CDR3 contains 13 residues. Trimming cost V 8 bases and J 0 bases; bases outside gene matches: 2. CDR3 bases: TGTGCCAGTGGGACAGGGTTCTCCTACGAGCAGTACTTC. This gives the protein CASGTGFSYEQYF.

The chain combines TRBV28 with TRBJ1-2; D call uncertain. V gave up 4 bases and J gave up 1 base, with 16 bases separating them. This CDR3 is 16 amino acids long. From germline, CDR1 is MDHEN and CDR2 SYDVKM. CDR3 coding DNA: TGTGCCAGCAGTTCCTCGTCTAATCCGCTTAACTATGGCTACACCTTC. It translates to CASSSSSNPLNYGYTF.

The CDR3 sequence is CASSVTPTGVDSRLFF. The CDR3 DNA is TGTGCCAGCAGTGTAACCCCGACAGGGGTTGATTCTAGACTGTTTTTT. The chain is built from TRBV6-1 and TRBJ1-4, with 8 bases matching TRBD1. The CDR3 extends over 16 amino acids. V gave up 4 bases and J gave up 13 bases; unmatched junction bases: 17. Germline CDR1 reads MNHNS; CDR2 reads SASEGT.

The chain links TRBV7-9 to TRBJ2-5; D is ambiguous. The germline V and J ends were trimmed by 0 bases and 7 bases, with 9 bases remaining between them. The germline V gene encodes CDR1 SEHNR and CDR2 FQNEAQ (reference sequence). This CDR3 is 13 amino acids long. CDR3 bases: TGTGCCAGCAGCTTAGCGCTTGGGCGGACCCAGTACTTC. It specifies CASSLALGRTQYF.

The chain is built from TRBV4-1 and TRBJ1-4; D is possibly TRBD1 (6 bases). The CDR3 contains 15 residues. CDR1 is MGHRA and CDR2 is YSYEKL in the germline V gene. V lost 1 base, J lost 8 bases, and 14 bases lay in between. As DNA, the CDR3 is TGCGCCAGCAGCCAAGTCCCAGGGGCCCAAGAAAAACTGTTTTTT. Its protein is CASSQVPGAQEKLFF.

J is TRBJ2-2 and V is TRBV19; D perhaps matches TRBD1 (6 bases). V lost 5 bases to trimming and J lost 5 bases, with 15 bases between them. Germline V gives CDR1 LNHDA, CDR2 SQIVND (reference sequence). This CDR3 has 15 amino acids. The CDR3: CASSPRTVMTGELFF. The DNA of the CDR3 is TGTGCCAGTAGTCCAAGGACAGTGATGACCGGGGAGCTGTTTTTT.

The rearrangement joins TRBV2 to TRBJ2-3, with TRBD2 matching 7 bases. The V segment lost 8 bases and the J segment 3 bases; nucleotides outside the gene matches: 14. The CDR3 runs to 16 residues. Germline loops: CDR1 SNHLY, CDR2 FYNNEI. The CDR3 coding sequence is TGTGCCAGCGGAACTACTATCCAGCGGGGAACAGATACGCAGTATTTT. The encoded protein is CASGTTIQRGTDTQYF.

This clone has just one count. V and J are TRBV29-1 and TRBJ2-3; TRBD2 matches at 7 bases. The V and J ends lost 4 bases and 0 bases, in that order; junction bases with no gene match: 7. The CDR3 sequence is 15 residues long. CDR1 and CDR2 from the germline V gene are SQVTM and ANQGSEA. The CDR3 is CSVVSERGSTDTQYF. The DNA of the CDR3 is TGCAGCGTTGTGTCGGAGCGGGGTAGCACAGATACGCAGTATTTT.

The chain is built from TRBV18 and TRBJ2-1, with 10 bases fitting TRBD2. J was trimmed by 1 base and V by 1 base; bases with no gene match: 4. CDR1 and CDR2 (germline): KGHSH, LQKENI. This CDR3 contains 17 residues. The CDR3, as DNA: TGTGCCAGCTCACCACGATCTAGCGGGAGTTCCTACAATGAGCAGTTCTTC. Residues: CASSPRSSGSSYNEQFF.

The chain uses TRBV7-9 and TRBJ1-6; 8 positions agree with TRBD1. The CDR3 is 17 amino acids. After removal of 5 bases from V and 3 bases from J, the junction contained 9 bases not matched to a gene. CDR1 SEHNR and CDR2 FQNEAQ come from the germline V gene (reference sequence). In DNA, the CDR3 is TGTGCCAGCAGCCAGTCCGACAGGGGACTCTATAATTCACCCCTCCACTTT. Protein product: CASSQSDRGLYNSPLHF.

V is TRBV5-1 and J is TRBJ1-1; 7 bases map to TRBD1. This CDR3 is built from 16 residues. CDR1 is SGHRS, CDR2 YFSETQ, per germline. After removal of 3 bases from V and 1 base from J, the junction contained 9 bases not matched to a gene. Here the CDR3 reads CASSWRWDSANTEAFF. The CDR3 coding sequence is TGCGCCAGCAGCTGGAGATGGGACAGTGCGAACACTGAAGCTTTCTTT.

The V call is TRBV9, the J call TRBJ2-7; 10 bases are shared with TRBD1. V lost 3 bases, J lost 3 bases, and 0 bases stayed unmatched. The CDR3 sequence is 13 residues long. Germline V CDR1 and CDR2: SGDLS, YYNGEE. The CDR3 sequence: CASSGDRGYEQYF. The DNA for the CDR3 is TGTGCCAGCAGCGGGGACAGGGGCTACGAGCAGTACTTC. Filled out from reference TRBV9 and TRBJ2-7, the complete variable domain reads DSGVTQTPKHLITATGQRVTLRCSPRSGDLSVYWYQQSLDQGLQFLIQYYNGEERAKGNILERFSAQQFPDLHSELNLSSLELGDSALYFCASSGDRGYEQYFGPGTRLTVT.

The rearrangement uses TRBV4-1 and TRBJ2-7; D unresolved. Germline V gene data show CDR1 as MGHRA and CDR2 as YSYEKL. The CDR3 spans 13 residues. V was clipped by 3 bases and J by 6 bases, with 12 bases between them. The CDR3 sequence is CASSHFTISEQYF. CDR3 nucleotides: TGCGCCAGCAGCCACTTTACGATCAGCGAGCAGTACTTC.

The genes are TRBV19 and TRBJ2-3; TRBD1 aligns across 9 bases. The junction had 9 bases not matched to a gene; V was cut back by 5 bases and J by 6 bases. CDR1 and CDR2 (germline): LNHDA, SQIVND (reference sequence). The CDR3 extends over 15 amino acids. CDR3 loop: CASSLYRGLQDTQYF. The CDR3 DNA reads TGTGCCAGTAGTCTATACAGGGGGCTACAGGATACGCAGTATTTT.

V is TRBV18 and J is TRBJ2-7; tentative D call: TRBD1 (6 bases). The germline V gene has CDR1 KGHSH and CDR2 LQKENI. Deletions cut 1 base from V and 4 bases from J, with 11 bases between. This CDR3 has 14 amino acids. The CDR3 DNA is TGTGCCAGCTCACCACAGGGGGTCCTTTACGAGCAGTACTTC. It translates to CASSPQGVLYEQYF.

The chain recombines TRBV11-3 with TRBJ1-3; D unclear. Germline loops: CDR1 SGHNT, CDR2 YENEEA. The CDR3 totals 13 residues. Trimming stripped 4 bases from V and 3 bases from J, with 7 bases between. As DNA, the CDR3 is TGTGCCAGCAGCTCGCGGTTTGGAAACACCATATATTTT. It yields the protein CASSSRFGNTIYF.

This clone appeared a single time. The gene calls are TRBV3-1 (or the pseudogene TRBV3-2) and TRBJ1-5; D call uncertain. Germline V gene sequence: CDR1 LGHDT, CDR2 YNNKEL (reference sequence). V dropped 4 bases and J dropped 3 bases, with 10 bases sitting between them. The CDR3 loop spans 14 amino acids. Written as DNA, the CDR3 is TGTGCCAGCAGCCGAAGGGAGTTCAATCAGCCCCAGCATTTT. This codes for CASSRREFNQPQHF.